The clone carrying this T cell receptor beta chain appeared a single time. Its antigen is unknown. CDR1 is SGHVS and CDR2 is FQNEAQ in the germline V gene. The CDR3 runs 16 residues. J was trimmed by 4 bases and V by 2 bases; bases with no gene match: 4. This specimen belongs to a study of identifying expanded T cells in peripheral blood. Sequencing used immunoSEQ multiplex PCR; TCRdb keeps in-frame clones, though not all of them. The top ten clones hold 13% to 15% of a sample with fewer than 60,000 clones, approximately 79% of them seen once. Points from the study as a whole: Roughly 2-week clone count variance significantly increased as total template count grew.

Collection occurred without any documented infections or immune events in donors. The rearrangement links TRBV7-8 to TRBJ2-3; 12 bases are a match to TRBD2. This sequence originates from a person aged 18-70 years in good health. The sample was blood. The CDR3 bases are TGTGCCAGCAGCTTAATGTCTAGCGGGGGGGCAGATACGCAGTATTTT. This gives the protein CASSLMSSGGADTQYF.